Shown below are 18 T cell receptor beta chains from a single sample sequenced in a study of early T cells in non-severe SARS-CoV-2 infection. One entry per CDR3 protein results from TCRdb running MiXCR on the 5' RACE reads. The table shows tens of thousands of distinct CDR3 sequences, with 5% to 7% occurring only once. Sequencing used whole blood. The receptors were gathered from an adult who was a healthcare worker with PCR-confirmed SARS-CoV-2 infection or an uninfected control (not recorded which).

This clonotype was counted at least ten times. One junction end does not reproduce the germline sequence, and a read error may be involved. V usage is TRBV7-6 and J usage is TRBJ2-3; TRBD2 matches at 10 bases. CDR1 is SGHVS, CDR2 FNYEAQ, per germline. The CDR3 totals 14 residues. CDR3 nucleotides: TGTGCCAGCAGCATAGCGGGGGGCCCCGATACGCAGTATTTT. This codes for CASSIAGGPDTQYF.

This clonotype was observed a few times. The gene calls are TRBV11-2 and TRBJ2-4; 8 bases map to TRBD2. Germline-derived CDR1 and CDR2 are SGHAT and FQNNGV. J lost 0 bases, V lost 0 bases, and 10 bases had no gene match. The CDR3 is 19 residues long. The CDR3 coding sequence is TGTGCCAGCAGCTTAGAAACTCGGAGACGGGAGGGAGCCAAAAACATTCAGTACTTC. This translates into CASSLETRRREGAKNIQYF.

The J gene is TRBJ1-3, the V gene TRBV5-1; D ambiguous. Germline CDR1 reads SGHRS; CDR2 reads YFSETQ. This CDR3 is 14 amino acids long. V gave up 5 bases and J gave up 0 bases, with 9 bases separating them. The CDR3 nucleotides are TGCGCCAGCAGAAGCGGACCCTCTGGAAACACCATATATTTT. Its protein product is CASRSGPSGNTIYF.

The J gene is TRBJ2-1, the V gene TRBV12-3 or TRBV12-4, with a tentative D call TRBD2 (5 bases). The CDR3 length is 14 residues. Between the trimmed V and J ends, which lost 5 bases and 3 bases, there was a span of 11 bases. CDR3 bases: TGTGCCAGCAGTCCCGGGAATAGCTACAATGAGCAGTTCTTC. As protein: CASSPGNSYNEQFF.

This clonotype was found many times. The chain uses TRBV12-3 or TRBV12-4 and TRBJ1-1; D is possibly TRBD1 (5 bases). This CDR3 has 14 residues. The V gene lost 5 bases and the J gene lost 5 bases, with 15 bases spanning the gap. Here the CDR3 DNA reads TGTGCCAGCAGTCTCCCAGGGAATCCAACTGAAGCTTTCTTT. This gives the protein CASSLPGNPTEAFF.

CDR3 sequence (DNA): TGTGCCAGCAGTAGGACTAGCGGGAGAGCGTACGAGCAGTACTTC. Amino acid sequence: CASSRTSGRAYEQYF. The V gene is TRBV28, the J gene TRBJ2-7, with TRBD2 matching 13 bases. CDR1 MDHEN and CDR2 SYDVKM come from the germline V gene. This CDR3 comprises 15 residues. V was clipped by 5 bases and J by 4 bases; unmatched bases: 5.

The chain employs TRBV6-1 and TRBJ2-7; D is unresolved. The CDR3 covers 13 residues. Germline CDR1 and CDR2: MNHNS and SASEGT. Trimming took off 5 bases at V and 2 bases at J, with 10 bases between the two ends. The CDR3 spells CASSIWGTYEQYF. The CDR3, as DNA: TGTGCCAGCAGTATATGGGGAACCTACGAGCAGTACTTC.

This clonotype has just a few counts. The V and J genes are TRBV6-5 and TRBJ1-1, with a weak D call TRBD1 (5 bases). CDR1 is MNHEY and CDR2 is SVGAGI in the germline V gene. The CDR3 sequence is 13 residues long. Trimming shortened V by 8 bases and J by 3 bases, and 13 bases separated the two germline ends. This CDR3 is CASSKTGDTEAFF. CDR3 sequence (DNA): TGTGCCAGCTCGAAAACGGGGGACACTGAAGCTTTCTTT.

This clonotype came up many times. The gene calls are TRBV12-3 or TRBV12-4 and TRBJ2-1; D perhaps matches TRBD1 (6 bases). The ends were cut back, 4 bases at V and 5 bases at J, with 12 bases in the middle. The CDR3 sequence is 14 residues long. The chain's CDR3 is CASSSRQGNNEQFF. The CDR3 DNA reads TGTGCCAGCAGTTCTAGGCAGGGGAACAATGAGCAGTTCTTC.

Written as DNA, the CDR3 is TGTGCCTGGAGTGTACAGGGTGGAAACACCATATATTTT. Amino acids: CAWSVQGGNTIYF. V is TRBV30 and J is TRBJ1-3; maybe TRBD1 (6 bases). The ends were cut back, 0 bases at V and 3 bases at J, with 6 bases in the middle. Germline CDR1 is GTSNPN and CDR2 is SVGIG (reference sequence). The CDR3 contains 13 residues.

This clonotype was seen more than once but under ten times. The chain couples TRBV5-6 to TRBJ2-2; TRBD2 matches at 10 bases. This CDR3 comprises 17 residues. Germline lookup yields CDR1 SGHDT and CDR2 YYEEEE. V gave up 5 bases and J gave up 1 base; unmatched junction bases: 8. CDR3 region: CASRRGLANLNTGELFF. The CDR3 bases are TGTGCCAGCAGACGGGGACTAGCGAACCTGAACACCGGGGAGCTGTTTTTT.

This clonotype was recorded a few times. The gene calls are TRBV10-2 and TRBJ2-1, with 11 bases fitting TRBD2. Germline trimming cut 6 bases from V and 9 bases from J; bases unmatched to any gene: 4. CDR1 and CDR2 (germline): WSHSY, SAAADI. The CDR3 is 13 residues long. The CDR3 nucleotides read TGCGCCAGCAGGCTAGCGGGGGGCGGTGAGCAGTTCTTC. It is translated as CASRLAGGGEQFF.

Many counts were recorded for this clonotype. The rearrangement joins TRBV12-3 or TRBV12-4 to TRBJ1-1, with unresolved D. The CDR3 is 12 amino acids. V lost 3 bases and J lost 1, with 3 bases in between. The CDR3 DNA reads as TGTGCCAGCAGTTTGCGGAACACTGAAGCTTTCTTT. Translated, it gives CASSLRNTEAFF.

The chain employs TRBV7-3 and TRBJ2-7; D remains ambiguous. V lost 3 bases and J lost 0, with 6 bases in between. The germline V gene has CDR1 SGHTA and CDR2 FQGTGA. The CDR3 totals 13 residues. The CDR3 loop is CASSFDSSYEQYF. DNA for the CDR3: TGTGCCAGCAGCTTTGACTCCTCCTACGAGCAGTACTTC.

This clonotype was counted only a few times. J is TRBJ2-3 and V is TRBV20-1, with unresolved D. Germline V lookup: CDR1 DFQATT, CDR2 SNEGSKA (reference sequence). The CDR3 loop spans 11 amino acids. Trimming removed 5 bases at V and 6 bases at J, with 9 bases between. CDR3 sequence: CSAEPGDTQYF. Here the CDR3 DNA reads TGCAGTGCTGAGCCGGGTGATACGCAGTATTTT.

V is TRBV11-2 and J is TRBJ2-1; D remains unclear. The CDR3 is made up of 17 amino acids. The germline V gene encodes CDR1 SGHAT and CDR2 FQNNGV. Trimming cost V 1 base and J 5 bases, with 18 bases left between them. The CDR3 region has the DNA TGTGCCAGCAGCTTAGTCTGGCGTCCCGGAGTTCACAATGAGCAGTTCTTC. Protein product: CASSLVWRPGVHNEQFF.

This clonotype has only a few counts. Compared with germline, one end of the junction differs, possibly owing to a read error. This chain links TRBV20-1 with TRBJ2-4; no clear D. This CDR3 spans 12 amino acids. The germline V gene has CDR1 DFQATT and CDR2 SNEGSKA (reference sequence). The CDR3 DNA sequence: TGCAGTGCTGGAGAATGGGAAAACATTCAGTACTTC. It translates to CSAGEWENIQYF.

The chain carries TRBV28 and TRBJ2-7; D unresolved. V lost 7 bases to trimming and J lost 5 bases, with 9 bases between them. CDR1 MDHEN and CDR2 SYDVKM come from the germline V gene. The CDR3 contains 11 residues. The CDR3 nucleotides are TGTGCCAGCACTCAGGACCACGAGCAGTACTTC. Translating it yields CASTQDHEQYF.